Sequencing of this T cell receptor beta chain was carried out in a study of patients and donors after allogeneic stem cell transplantation. The CDR3 extends over 16 amino acids. V lost 3 bases and J lost 1; bases outside the gene matches: 4. CDR1 and CDR2 (germline): LNHDA, SQIVND (reference sequence). Via MiXCR, TCRdb re-called the RT-PCR reads, giving one row per CDR3 protein. The repertoire holds roughly 30,000 distinct CDR3 sequences, with 6.8% as singletons. This clonotype was detected many times. The chain recombines TRBV19 with TRBJ1-5, with TRBD1 matching 9 bases. Sequencing was performed on blood, either unsorted or a sorted T cell fraction (not recorded which). The TCR was taken from a human donor who was either an allogeneic HSCT recipient or a stem cell or donor lymphocyte infusion donor (not recorded which). It is not recorded whose cells these are; they may come from a transplant donor. The CDR3 spells CASSILTGGSNQPQHF. The CDR3 nucleotides read TGTGCCAGTAGTATCTTGACAGGGGGAAGCAATCAGCCCCAGCATTTT.